One T cell receptor beta chain is described in this entry. This sample is part of a study of OX40 agonist ivuxolimab in advanced cancers. Some clones are missing from TCRdb's copy, which holds only in-frame ones; the method was immunoSEQ multiplex PCR. The sample yields 95,000 to 150,000 clones, roughly nine tenths seen once. The sequence came from an adult with an advanced solid tumor such as melanoma, head and neck, liver or kidney cancer. The sample here was CD4+ or CD8+ T cells sorted from blood, taken in a trial of the OX40 agonist ivuxolimab.

CDR3 in DNA: TGCGCCAGCAGCCAAGACTTGGAGTCCGAGCAGTACTTC. This gives the protein CASSQDLESEQYF. The chain joins TRBV4-3 to TRBJ2-7, with D uncertain. V was trimmed by 0 bases and J by 6 bases, leaving 9 bases between them. The CDR3 has 13 amino acids. Germline V gene lookup returns CDR1 LGHNA and CDR2 YSLEER.